The present T cell receptor beta chain was sequenced within a study of cytomegalovirus exposure and HLA in healthy donors. Study results and caveats: Later work found that TCR association rates differed between HLA loci; DRB1 had the most and HLA-C the fewest. Apart from CMV serostatus, no immune exposure information was available.

J gave up 8 bases and V 8 bases, and 8 bases lay outside the gene matches. The length of the CDR3 is 12 residues. Per germline, CDR1 MNHEY and CDR2 SVGAGI. Notes on this clone: Antigen: not known.

The PCR employed 60 Vbeta primers together with 13 Jbeta primers. The protocol was immunoSEQ multiplex PCR, while the TCRdb copy is restricted to in-frame clones and leaves out a portion. The table records 90,000 to 120,000 clones, roughly 87% of them present only once. Every donor was a healthy person donating bone marrow. This receptor was obtained from a man aged 25-45 years in good health and CMV-seropositive. The rearrangement uses TRBV6-5 and TRBJ1-2; 7 nucleotides align to TRBD1. Material: PBMCs. CDR3 in DNA: TGTGCCAGCCATATCACAGGGGAGGGCTACACCTTC. Its translation is CASHITGEGYTF.